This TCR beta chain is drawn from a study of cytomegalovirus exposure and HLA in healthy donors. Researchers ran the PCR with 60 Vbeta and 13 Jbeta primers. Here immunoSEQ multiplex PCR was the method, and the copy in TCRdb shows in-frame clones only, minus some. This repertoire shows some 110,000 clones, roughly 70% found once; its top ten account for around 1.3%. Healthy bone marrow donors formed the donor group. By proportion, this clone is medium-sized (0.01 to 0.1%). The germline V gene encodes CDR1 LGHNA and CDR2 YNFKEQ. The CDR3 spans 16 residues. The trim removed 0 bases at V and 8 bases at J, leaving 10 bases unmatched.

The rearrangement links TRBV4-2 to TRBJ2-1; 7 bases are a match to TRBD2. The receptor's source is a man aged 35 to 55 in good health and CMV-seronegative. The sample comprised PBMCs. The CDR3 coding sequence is TGTGCCAGCAGCCAAGAGGGGAGCGGGGCGGTACATGAGCAGTTCTTC. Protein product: CASSQEGSGAVHEQFF.